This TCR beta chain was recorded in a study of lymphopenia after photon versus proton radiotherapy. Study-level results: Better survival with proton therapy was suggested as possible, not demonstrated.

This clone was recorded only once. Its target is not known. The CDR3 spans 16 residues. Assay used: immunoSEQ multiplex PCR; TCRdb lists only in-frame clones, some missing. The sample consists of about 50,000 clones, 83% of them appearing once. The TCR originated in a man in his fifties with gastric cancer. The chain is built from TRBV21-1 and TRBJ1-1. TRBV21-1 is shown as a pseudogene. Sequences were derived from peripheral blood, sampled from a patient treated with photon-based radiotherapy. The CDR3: CASSKVRGREDTEAFF. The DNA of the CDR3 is TGTGCCAGCAGCAAAGTTAGGGGGCGGGAGGACACTGAAGCTTTCTTT.